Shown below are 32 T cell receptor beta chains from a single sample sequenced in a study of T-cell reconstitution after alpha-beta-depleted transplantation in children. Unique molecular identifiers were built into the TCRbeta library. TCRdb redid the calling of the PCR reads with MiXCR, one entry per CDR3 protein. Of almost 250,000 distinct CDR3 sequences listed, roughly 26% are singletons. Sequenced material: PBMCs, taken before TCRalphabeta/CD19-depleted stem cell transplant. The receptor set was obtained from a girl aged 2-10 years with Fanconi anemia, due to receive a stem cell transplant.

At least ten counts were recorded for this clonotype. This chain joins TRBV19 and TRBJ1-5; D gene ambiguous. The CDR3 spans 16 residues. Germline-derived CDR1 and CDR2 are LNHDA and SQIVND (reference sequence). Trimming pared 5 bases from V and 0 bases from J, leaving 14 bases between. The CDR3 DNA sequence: TGTGCCAGTAGTGCCTCGGCCCTTCCTAGCAATCAGCCCCAGCATTTT. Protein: CASSASALPSNQPQHF.

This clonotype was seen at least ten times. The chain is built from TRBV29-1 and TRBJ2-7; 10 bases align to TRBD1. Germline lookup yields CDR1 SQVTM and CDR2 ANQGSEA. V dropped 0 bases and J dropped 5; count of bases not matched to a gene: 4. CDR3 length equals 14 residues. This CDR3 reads CSVEDGTGVHEQYF. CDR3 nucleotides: TGCAGCGTTGAAGATGGGACAGGGGTCCACGAGCAGTACTTC.

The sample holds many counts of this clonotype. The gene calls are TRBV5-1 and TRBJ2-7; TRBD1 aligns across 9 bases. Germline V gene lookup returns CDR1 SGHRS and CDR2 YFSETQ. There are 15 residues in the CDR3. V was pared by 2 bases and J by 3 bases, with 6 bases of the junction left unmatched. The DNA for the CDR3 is TGCGCCAGCAGCTTAACGGGGACAGGGCTCTACGAGCAGTACTTC. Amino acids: CASSLTGTGLYEQYF.

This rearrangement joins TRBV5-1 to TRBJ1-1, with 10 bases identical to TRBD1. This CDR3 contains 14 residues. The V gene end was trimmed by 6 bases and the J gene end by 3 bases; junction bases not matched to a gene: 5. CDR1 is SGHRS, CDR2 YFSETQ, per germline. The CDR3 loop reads CASIRGTGDTEAFF. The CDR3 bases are TGCGCCAGCATAAGAGGGACAGGGGACACTGAAGCTTTCTTT.

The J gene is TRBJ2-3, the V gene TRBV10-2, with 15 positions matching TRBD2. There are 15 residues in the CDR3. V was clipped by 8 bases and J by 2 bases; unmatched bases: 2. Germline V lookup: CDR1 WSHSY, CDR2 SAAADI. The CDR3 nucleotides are TGCGCCAGCGGGACTAGCGGGAGGTCCACAGATACGCAGTATTTT. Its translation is CASGTSGRSTDTQYF.

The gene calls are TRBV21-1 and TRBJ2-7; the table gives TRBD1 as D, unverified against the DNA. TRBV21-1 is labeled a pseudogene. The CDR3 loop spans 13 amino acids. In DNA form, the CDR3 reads TGTGCTACCTACGGGACGAAGGCCTACGAGCAGTACTTC. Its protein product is CATYGTKAYEQYF.

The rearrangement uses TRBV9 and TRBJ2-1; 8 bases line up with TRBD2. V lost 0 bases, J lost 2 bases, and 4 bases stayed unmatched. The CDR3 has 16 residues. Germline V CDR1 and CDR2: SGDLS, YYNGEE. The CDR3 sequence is CASSVGAGVTYNEQFF. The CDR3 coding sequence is TGTGCCAGCAGCGTAGGAGCGGGAGTCACCTACAATGAGCAGTTCTTC.

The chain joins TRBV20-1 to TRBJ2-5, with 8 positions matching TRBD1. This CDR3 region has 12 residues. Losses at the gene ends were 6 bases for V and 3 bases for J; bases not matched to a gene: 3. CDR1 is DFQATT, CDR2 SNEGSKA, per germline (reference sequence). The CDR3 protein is CSATDREETQYF. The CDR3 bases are TGCAGTGCAACGGACAGGGAAGAGACCCAGTACTTC.

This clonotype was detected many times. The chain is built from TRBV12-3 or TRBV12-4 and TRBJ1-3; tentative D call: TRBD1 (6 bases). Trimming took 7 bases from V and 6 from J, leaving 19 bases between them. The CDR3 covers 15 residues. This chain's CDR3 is CASTQRGRGANTIYF. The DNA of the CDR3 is TGTGCCAGCACCCAGCGGGGTCGGGGGGCAAACACCATATATTTT.

The CDR3 DNA follows: TGTGCCAGCAGCCGGGGACAGGGGCACAATGAGCAGTTCTTC. Translated, it gives CASSRGQGHNEQFF. The rearrangement joins TRBV6-5 to TRBJ2-1, with 10 bases lining up with TRBD1. V dropped 6 bases and J dropped 5; count of bases not matched to a gene: 4. The CDR3 is 14 residues long. In germline, CDR1 is MNHEY, CDR2 SVGAGI.

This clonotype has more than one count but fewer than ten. Here the CDR3 DNA reads TGTGCCAGCAGCTTAGTGCCAAGAGCGGATTTCTACAATGAGCAGTTCTTC. Protein sequence: CASSLVPRADFYNEQFF. The V gene is TRBV5-6, the J gene TRBJ2-1, with D perhaps matching TRBD2 (5 bases). The CDR3 is 17 amino acids. Germline values: CDR1 SGHDT, CDR2 YYEEEE. V lost 2 bases, J lost 3 bases, and 18 bases lay in between.

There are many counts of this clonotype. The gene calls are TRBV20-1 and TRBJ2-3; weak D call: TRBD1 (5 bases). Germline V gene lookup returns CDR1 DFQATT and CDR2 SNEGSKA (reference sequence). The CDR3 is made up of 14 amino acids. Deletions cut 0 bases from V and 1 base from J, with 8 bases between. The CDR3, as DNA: TGCAGTGCTAGAGAAGGGGCGGGCACAGATACGCAGTATTTT. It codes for CSAREGAGTDTQYF.

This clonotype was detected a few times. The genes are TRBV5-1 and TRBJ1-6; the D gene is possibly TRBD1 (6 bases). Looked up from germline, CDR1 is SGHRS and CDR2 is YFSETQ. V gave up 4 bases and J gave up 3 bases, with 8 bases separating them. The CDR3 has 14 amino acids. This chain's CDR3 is CASSADSYNSPLHF. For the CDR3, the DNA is TGCGCCAGCAGCGCGGACAGCTATAATTCACCCCTCCACTTT.

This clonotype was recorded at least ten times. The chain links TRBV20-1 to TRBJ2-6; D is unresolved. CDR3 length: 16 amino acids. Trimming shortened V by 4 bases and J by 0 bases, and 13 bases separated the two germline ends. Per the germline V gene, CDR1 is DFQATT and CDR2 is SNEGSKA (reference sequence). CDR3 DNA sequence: TGCAGTGCTATGTATCCAGCCCTCTCTGGGGCCAACGTCCTGACTTTC. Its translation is CSAMYPALSGANVLTF.

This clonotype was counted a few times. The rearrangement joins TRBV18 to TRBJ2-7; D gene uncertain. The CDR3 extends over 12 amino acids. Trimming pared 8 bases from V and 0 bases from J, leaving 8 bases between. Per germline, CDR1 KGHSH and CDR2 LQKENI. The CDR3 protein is CASKLNSYEQYF. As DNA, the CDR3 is TGTGCCAGCAAACTCAACTCCTACGAGCAGTACTTC. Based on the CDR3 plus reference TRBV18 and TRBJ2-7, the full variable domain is NAGVMQNPRHLVRRRGQEARLRCSPMKGHSHVYWYRQLPEEGLKFMVYLQKENIIDESGMPKERFSAEFPKEGPSILRIQQVVRGDSAAYFCASKLNSYEQYFGPGTRLTVT.

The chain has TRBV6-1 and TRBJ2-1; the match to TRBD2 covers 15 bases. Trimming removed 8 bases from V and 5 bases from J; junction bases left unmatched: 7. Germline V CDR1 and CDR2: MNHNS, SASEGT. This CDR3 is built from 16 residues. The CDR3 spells CASRGLAGGPHNEQFF. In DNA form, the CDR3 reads TGTGCCAGCCGAGGACTAGCGGGGGGGCCCCACAATGAGCAGTTCTTC.

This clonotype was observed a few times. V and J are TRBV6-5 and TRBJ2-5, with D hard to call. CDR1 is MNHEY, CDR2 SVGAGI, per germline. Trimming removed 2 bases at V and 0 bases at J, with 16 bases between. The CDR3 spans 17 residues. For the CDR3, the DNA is TGTGCCAGCAGTTACCCCGTGAGGCCACAGTACCAAGAGACCCAGTACTTC. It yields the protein CASSYPVRPQYQETQYF.

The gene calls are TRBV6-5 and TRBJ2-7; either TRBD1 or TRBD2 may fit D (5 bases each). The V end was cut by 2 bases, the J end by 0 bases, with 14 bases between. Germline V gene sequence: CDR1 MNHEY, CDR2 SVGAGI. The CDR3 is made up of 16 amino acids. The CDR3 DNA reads TGTGCCAGCAGTTACGGGTCCGTGAGGGGCTCCTACGAGCAGTACTTC. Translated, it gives CASSYGSVRGSYEQYF.

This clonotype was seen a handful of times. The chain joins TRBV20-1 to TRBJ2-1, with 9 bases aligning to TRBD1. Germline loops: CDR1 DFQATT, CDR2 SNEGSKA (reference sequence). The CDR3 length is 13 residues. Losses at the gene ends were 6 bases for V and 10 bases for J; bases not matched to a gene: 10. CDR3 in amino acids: CSALSTGGEEQFF. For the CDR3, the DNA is TGCAGTGCCCTTTCAACAGGGGGCGAAGAGCAGTTCTTC.

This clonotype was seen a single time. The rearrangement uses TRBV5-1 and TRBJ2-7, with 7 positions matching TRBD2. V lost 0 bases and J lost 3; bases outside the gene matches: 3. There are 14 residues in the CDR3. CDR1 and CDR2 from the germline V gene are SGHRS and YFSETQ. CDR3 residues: CASSLVSGRYEQYF. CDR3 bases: TGCGCCAGCAGCTTGGTTAGCGGGCGCTACGAGCAGTACTTC.

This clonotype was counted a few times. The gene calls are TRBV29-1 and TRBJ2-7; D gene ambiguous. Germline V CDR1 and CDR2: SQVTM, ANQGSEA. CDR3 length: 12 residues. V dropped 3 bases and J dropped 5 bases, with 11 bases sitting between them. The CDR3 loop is CSVDTPTHEQYF. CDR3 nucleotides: TGCAGCGTTGACACCCCGACGCACGAGCAGTACTTC.

In DNA form, the CDR3 reads TGCAGTGCTACCGCCCGGGGGGCAAGGGAGCAGTACTTC. Protein: CSATARGAREQYF. The V gene is TRBV20-1, the J gene TRBJ2-7; a possible D gene is TRBD2 (7 bases). V lost 4 bases and J 7 bases, leaving 17 bases between the germline ends. CDR3 length: 13 residues. Germline CDR1 reads DFQATT; CDR2 reads SNEGSKA (reference sequence).

The DNA of the CDR3 is TGTGCCAGCTCCGAGCCGAATATAGGACGCCCAGATACGCAGTATTTT. Translation gives CASSEPNIGRPDTQYF. The chain uses TRBV18 and TRBJ2-3; no reliable D call. CDR1 and CDR2 (germline): KGHSH, LQKENI. This CDR3 region has 16 residues. V shed 6 bases and J shed 4 bases, with 20 bases lying between them.

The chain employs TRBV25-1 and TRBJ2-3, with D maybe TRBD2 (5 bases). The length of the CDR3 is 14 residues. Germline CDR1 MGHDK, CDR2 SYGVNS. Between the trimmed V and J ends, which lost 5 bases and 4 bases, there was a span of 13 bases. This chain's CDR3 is CASSREPHADTQYF. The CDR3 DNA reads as TGTGCCAGCAGTAGGGAGCCCCACGCAGATACGCAGTATTTT.

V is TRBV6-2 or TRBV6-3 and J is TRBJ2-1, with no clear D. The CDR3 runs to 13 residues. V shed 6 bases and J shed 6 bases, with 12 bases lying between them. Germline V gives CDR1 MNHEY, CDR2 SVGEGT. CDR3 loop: CASSSLGINEQFF. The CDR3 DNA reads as TGTGCCAGCAGCTCCTTAGGGATCAATGAGCAGTTCTTC.

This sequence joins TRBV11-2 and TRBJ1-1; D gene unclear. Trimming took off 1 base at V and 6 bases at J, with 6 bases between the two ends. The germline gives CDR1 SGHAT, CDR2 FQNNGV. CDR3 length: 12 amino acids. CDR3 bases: TGTGCCAGCAGCTTAGTAAGCTCTGAAGCTTTCTTT. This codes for CASSLVSSEAFF.

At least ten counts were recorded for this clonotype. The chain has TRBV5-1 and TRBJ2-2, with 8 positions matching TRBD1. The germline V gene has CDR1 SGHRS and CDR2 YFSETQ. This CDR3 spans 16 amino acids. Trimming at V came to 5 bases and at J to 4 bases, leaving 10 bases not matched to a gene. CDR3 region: CASRAPGTGSTGELFF. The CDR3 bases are TGCGCCAGCAGAGCCCCGGGGACAGGATCCACCGGGGAGCTGTTTTTT.

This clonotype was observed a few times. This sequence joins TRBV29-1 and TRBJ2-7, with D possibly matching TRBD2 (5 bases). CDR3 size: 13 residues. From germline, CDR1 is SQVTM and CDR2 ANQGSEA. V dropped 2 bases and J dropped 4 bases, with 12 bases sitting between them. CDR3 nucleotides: TGCAGCGTTGAACTAGCATTGGGGTACGAGCAGTACTTC. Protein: CSVELALGYEQYF.

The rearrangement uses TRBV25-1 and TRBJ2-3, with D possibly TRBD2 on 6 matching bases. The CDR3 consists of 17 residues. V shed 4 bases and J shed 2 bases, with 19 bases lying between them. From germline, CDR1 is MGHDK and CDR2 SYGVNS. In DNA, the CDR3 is TGTGCCAGCAGTGCGGCGGGACGAGGGGACCACACAGATACGCAGTATTTT. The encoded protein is CASSAAGRGDHTDTQYF. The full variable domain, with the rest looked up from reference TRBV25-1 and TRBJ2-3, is EADIYQTPRYLVIGTGKKITLECSQTMGHDKMYWYQQDPGMELHLIHYSYGVNSTEKGDLSSESTVSRIRTEHFPLTLESARPSHTSQYLCASSAAGRGDHTDTQYFGPGTRLTVL.

For the CDR3, the DNA is TGTGCCAGCAGCGTAACAGGGAAGCGCAGCGGGGAGCTGTTTTTT. Protein sequence: CASSVTGKRSGELFF. The chain couples TRBV7-2 to TRBJ2-2; TRBD1 might be the D (6 bases). CDR1 and CDR2 from the germline V gene are SGHTA and FQGNSA. CDR3 length: 15 amino acids. Deletions cut 5 bases from V and 7 bases from J, with 17 bases between. Drawing the rest from reference TRBV7-2 and TRBJ2-2, the complete variable domain is GAGVSQSPSNKVTEKGKDVELRCDPISGHTALYWYRQSLGQGLEFLIYFQGNSAPDKSGLPSDRFSAERTGGSVSTLTIQRTQQEDSAVYLCASSVTGKRSGELFFGEGSRLTVL.

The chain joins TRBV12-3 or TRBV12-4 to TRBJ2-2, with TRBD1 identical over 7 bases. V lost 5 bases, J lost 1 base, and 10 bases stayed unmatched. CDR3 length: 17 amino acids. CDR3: CASSPHRGLLNTGELFF. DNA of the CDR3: TGTGCCAGCAGTCCCCACAGGGGTCTTTTGAACACCGGGGAGCTGTTTTTT.

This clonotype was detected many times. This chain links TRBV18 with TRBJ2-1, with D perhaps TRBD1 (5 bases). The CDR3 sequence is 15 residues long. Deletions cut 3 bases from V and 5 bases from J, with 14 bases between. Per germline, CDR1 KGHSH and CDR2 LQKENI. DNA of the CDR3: TGTGCCAGCTCACCCCCCCCTGAAGGGGACAATGAGCAGTTCTTC. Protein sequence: CASSPPPEGDNEQFF.